The 14 T cell receptor beta chains below come from one sample, sequenced in a study of T cells expressing NK-cell markers. With the 5' RACE reads reprocessed, TCRdb shows one record per CDR3 protein and no DNA. Recorded for this sample: about 110,000 distinct CDR3 sequences. The specimen sequenced was blood T cells: a sorted CD56 or NKG2C T cell subset, CD4+ or CD8+ T cells, or bulk PBMC T cells (not recorded which). Receptors originate from a woman between 18 and 69 years old in good health.

V is TRBV6-4 and J is TRBJ2-1; TCRdb indicates TRBD1, and absent DNA this call remains unverified. The CDR3 is made up of 16 amino acids. Looked up from germline, CDR1 is MRHNA and CDR2 is SNTAGT. CDR3 protein: CASSVGGSEGGYEQFF.

The V and J genes are TRBV20-1 and TRBJ2-1; without DNA, the TCRdb call of TRBD2 cannot be checked. Germline CDR1 DFQATT, CDR2 SNEGSKA (reference sequence). The CDR3 runs to 16 residues. CDR3 sequence: CSARGPTGGTYNEQFF.

This chain uses TRBV19 with TRBJ2-2; TCRdb names TRBD1, which stays unverified in the absence of DNA. The CDR3 contains 15 residues. The germline CDR1 and CDR2 sequences are LNHDA and SQIVND (reference sequence). The CDR3 protein is CASSLGTSNTGELFF.

The CDR3: CASQEGVNTGELFF. This rearrangement joins TRBV12-3 or TRBV12-4 to TRBJ2-2; there is no DNA to check the TCRdb D call of TRBD1. This CDR3 region has 14 residues.

The chain's CDR3 is CASSIGTSTDTQYF. The V gene is TRBV19, the J gene TRBJ2-3. CDR3 length: 14 residues. In germline, CDR1 is LNHDA, CDR2 SQIVND (reference sequence).

The rearrangement uses TRBV7-2 and TRBJ2-4; TCRdb returns TRBD1, unconfirmable since there is no DNA. Germline values: CDR1 SGHTA, CDR2 FQGNSA. The CDR3 extends over 11 amino acids. The CDR3 here is CASSLGAFQYF.

The V gene is TRBV3-1, the J gene TRBJ2-7. This CDR3 contains 13 residues. The germline CDR1 and CDR2 sequences are LGHDT and YNNKEL (reference sequence). The CDR3 region is CASSQGWSYEQYF.

The rearrangement links TRBV7-9 to TRBJ2-1; with no DNA, the TCRdb D assignment of TRBD1 cannot be verified. Germline lookup yields CDR1 SEHNR and CDR2 FQNEAQ (reference sequence). CDR3 length: 15 amino acids. The chain's CDR3 is CASSLGGGRYNEQFF. Using reference TRBV7-9 and TRBJ2-1 for the parts outside the CDR3, the full variable domain is DTGVSQNPRHKITKRGQNVTFRCDPISEHNRLYWYRQTLGQGPEFLTYFQNEAQLEKSRLLSDRFSAERPKGSFSTLEIQRTEQGDSAMYLCASSLGGGRYNEQFFGPGTRLTVL.

The V and J genes are TRBV20-1 and TRBJ2-1; TCRdb calls TRBD1, which cannot be checked without DNA. The CDR3 runs 15 residues. CDR1 is DFQATT and CDR2 is SNEGSKA in the germline V gene (reference sequence). The CDR3 sequence is CSARDVDAGGNEQFF.

The genes are TRBV4-3 and TRBJ1-1. CDR3 size: 15 residues. CDR1 LGHNA and CDR2 YSLEER come from the germline V gene. This CDR3 reads CASSQSALENTEAFF.

The chain combines TRBV19 with TRBJ2-7. This CDR3 is built from 11 residues. Germline CDR1 is LNHDA and CDR2 is SQIVND (reference sequence). Here the CDR3 reads CASSKYYEQYF.

This chain uses TRBV7-9 with TRBJ2-1. CDR3 length equals 13 residues. Germline CDR1 and CDR2: SEHNR and FQNEAQ (reference sequence). The CDR3 sequence: CASSPENYNEQFF.

The chain carries TRBV6-2 or TRBV6-3 and TRBJ1-1. Per germline, CDR1 MNHEY and CDR2 SVGEGT. The CDR3 consists of 11 residues. This CDR3 reads CASSLAPEAFF.

The rearrangement joins TRBV11-1 to TRBJ2-3; with no DNA, the TCRdb D assignment of TRBD1 cannot be verified. CDR1 is SGHAT, CDR2 FQDESV, per germline (reference sequence). This CDR3 has 18 amino acids. The CDR3 is CASSDTHQRTDGTDTQYF. Using reference TRBV11-1 and TRBJ2-3 for the parts outside the CDR3, the full variable domain is EAEVAQSPRYKITEKSQAVAFWCDPISGHATLYWYRQILGQGPELLVQFQDESVVDDSQLPKDRFSAERLKGVDSTLKIQPAELGDSAMYLCASSDTHQRTDGTDTQYFGPGTRLTVL.